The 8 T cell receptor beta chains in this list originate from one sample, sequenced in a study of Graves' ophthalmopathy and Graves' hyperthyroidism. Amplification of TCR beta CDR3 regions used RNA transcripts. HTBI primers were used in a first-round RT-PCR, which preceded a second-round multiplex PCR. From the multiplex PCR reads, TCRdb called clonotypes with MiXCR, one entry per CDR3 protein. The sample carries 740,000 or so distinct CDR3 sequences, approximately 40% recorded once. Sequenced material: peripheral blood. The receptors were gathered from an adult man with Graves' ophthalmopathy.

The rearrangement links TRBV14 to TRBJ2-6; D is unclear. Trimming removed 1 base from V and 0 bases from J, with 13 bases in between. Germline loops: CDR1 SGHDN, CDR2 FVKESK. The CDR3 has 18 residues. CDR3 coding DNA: TGTGCCAGCAGCCAAGGTCCTTCCACATTCTCTGGGGCCAACGTCCTGACTTTC. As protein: CASSQGPSTFSGANVLTF.

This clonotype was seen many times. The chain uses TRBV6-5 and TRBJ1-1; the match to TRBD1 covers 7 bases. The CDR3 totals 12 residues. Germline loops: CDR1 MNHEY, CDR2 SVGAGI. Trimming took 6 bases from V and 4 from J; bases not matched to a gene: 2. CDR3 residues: CASRTGPTEAFF. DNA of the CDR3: TGTGCCAGCAGGACAGGGCCCACTGAAGCTTTCTTT.

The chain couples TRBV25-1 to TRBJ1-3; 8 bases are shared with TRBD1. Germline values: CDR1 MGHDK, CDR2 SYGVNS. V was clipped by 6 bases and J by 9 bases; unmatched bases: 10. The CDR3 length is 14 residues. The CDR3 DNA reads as TGTGCCAGCAGCCAGAGACAGGGGCGTGGCACCATATATTTT. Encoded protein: CASSQRQGRGTIYF.

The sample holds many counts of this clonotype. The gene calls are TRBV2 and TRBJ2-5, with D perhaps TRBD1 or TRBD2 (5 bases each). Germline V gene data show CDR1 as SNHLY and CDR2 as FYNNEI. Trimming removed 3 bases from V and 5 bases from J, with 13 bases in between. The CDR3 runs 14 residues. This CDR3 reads CASSEGRTFETQYF. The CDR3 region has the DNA TGTGCCAGCAGTGAGGGACGGACTTTTGAGACCCAGTACTTC.

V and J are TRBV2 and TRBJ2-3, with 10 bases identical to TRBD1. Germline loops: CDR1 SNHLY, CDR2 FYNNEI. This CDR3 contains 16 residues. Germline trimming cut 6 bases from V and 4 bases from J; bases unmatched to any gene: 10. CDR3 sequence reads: CASRRQGALIADTQYF. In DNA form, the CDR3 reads TGTGCCAGCAGGCGACAGGGGGCTTTAATCGCAGATACGCAGTATTTT.

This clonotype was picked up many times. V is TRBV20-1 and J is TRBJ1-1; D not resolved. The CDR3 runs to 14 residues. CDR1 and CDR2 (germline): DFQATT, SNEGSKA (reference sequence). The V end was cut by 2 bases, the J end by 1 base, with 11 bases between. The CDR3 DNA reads TGCAGTGCTAGAACTCCGTTCGCGAACACTGAAGCTTTCTTT. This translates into CSARTPFANTEAFF.

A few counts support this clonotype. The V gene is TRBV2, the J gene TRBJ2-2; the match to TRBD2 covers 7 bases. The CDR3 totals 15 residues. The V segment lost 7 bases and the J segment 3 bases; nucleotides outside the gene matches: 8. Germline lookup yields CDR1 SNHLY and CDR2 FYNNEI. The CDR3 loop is CASKGERDYTGELFF. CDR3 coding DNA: TGTGCCAGCAAAGGGGAGCGGGACTACACCGGGGAGCTGTTTTTT.

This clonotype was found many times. The CDR3 coding sequence is TGTGCCAGCAGCGTAGGAGTGGGGGAGGTACTAACTGAAGCTTTCTTT. Its protein product is CASSVGVGEVLTEAFF. The V and J genes are TRBV9 and TRBJ1-1, with a weak D call TRBD1 (5 bases). This CDR3 is built from 16 residues. V dropped 0 bases and J dropped 5 bases, with 17 bases sitting between them. CDR1 is SGDLS, CDR2 YYNGEE, per germline.